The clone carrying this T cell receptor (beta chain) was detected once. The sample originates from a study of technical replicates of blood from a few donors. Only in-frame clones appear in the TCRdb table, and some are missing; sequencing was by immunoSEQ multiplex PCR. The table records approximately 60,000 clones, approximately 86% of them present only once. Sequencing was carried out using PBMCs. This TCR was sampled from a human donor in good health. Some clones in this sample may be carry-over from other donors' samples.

The CDR3 DNA reads TGTGCCAGCAGCTTCGGAGGGGCCGCGCAGTACTTC. It is translated as CASSFGGAAQYF. The rearrangement links TRBV11-2 to TRBJ2-7, with D possibly TRBD2 on 6 matching bases. This CDR3 is 12 amino acids long. CDR1 is SGHAT, CDR2 FQNNGV, per germline. V lost 3 bases and J lost 9, with 12 bases in between. Together with reference TRBV11-2 and TRBJ2-7, the CDR3 gives the full variable domain: EAGVAQSPRYKIIEKRQSVAFWCNPISGHATLYWYQQILGQGPKLLIQFQNNGVVDDSQLPKDRFSAERLKGVDSTLKIQPAKLEDSAVYLCASSFGGAAQYFGPGTRLTVT.